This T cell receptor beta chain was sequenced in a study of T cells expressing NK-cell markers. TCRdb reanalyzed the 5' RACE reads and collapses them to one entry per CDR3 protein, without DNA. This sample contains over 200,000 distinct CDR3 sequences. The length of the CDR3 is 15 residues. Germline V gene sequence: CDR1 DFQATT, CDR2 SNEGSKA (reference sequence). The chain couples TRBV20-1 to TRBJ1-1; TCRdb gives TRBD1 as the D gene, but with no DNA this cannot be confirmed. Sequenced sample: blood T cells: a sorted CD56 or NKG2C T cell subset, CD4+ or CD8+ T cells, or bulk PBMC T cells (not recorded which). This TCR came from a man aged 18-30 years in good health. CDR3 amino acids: CSARAVRDVGTEAFF.